This T cell receptor beta chain is from a study of radiotherapy plus CTLA-4 blockade in lung cancer. Study information: Among enrolled patients, about 18% responded and 31% achieved disease control. The study, taken as a whole, reports: With interferon-beta, early dynamics of blood T cell clones were reported to best predict response. Radiotherapy plus ipilimumab was followed by expansion in blood of tumor-derived TCR clones.

Participants had chemo-refractory metastatic non-small-cell lung cancer and were treated with focal radiation plus ipilimumab CTLA-4 blockade. This CDR3 region has 15 residues. V was cut by 4 bases and J by 5 bases, with 17 bases left in between. Germline CDR1 is SGHTA and CDR2 is FQGNSA. Assay used: immunoSEQ multiplex PCR; TCRdb lists only in-frame clones, some missing. Here the sample spans around 85,000 clones, approximately 83% being singletons. Of note for this clone: Its antigen remains unknown.

The rearrangement joins TRBV7-2 to TRBJ2-5, with a tentative D call TRBD2 (7 bases). The sequencing used peripheral blood, collected from a patient treated with radiotherapy plus ipilimumab. This sequence originates from a human donor with non-small cell lung cancer who had a partial response to radiotherapy plus ipilimumab. CDR3 amino acids: CASSSFAGRGETQYF. CDR3 nucleotides: TGTGCCAGCAGCTCATTCGCTGGGAGGGGGGAGACCCAGTACTTC.